Below, 7 T cell receptor beta chains from the same sample are listed, as sequenced in a study of T cells in Graves' hyperthyroidism and ophthalmopathy (dated by TCRdb to the late 2010s). Library generation was performed with multiplex PCR. These reads were obtained on an Illumina HiSeq 2000. The TCR beta CDR3 regions were amplified from the RNA transcripts. The TCR CDR3 was subjected to a first round of RT-PCR using the HTBI primer set and the Qiagen OneStep RT-PCR kit. TCRdb trimmed public reads at Q25 via fastp, called clones via MiXCR and kept in-frame beta chains. For every CDR3 protein sequence, its rows merge into one entry that carries the most common genes and DNA. The sample table records about 570,000 distinct CDR3 sequences; roughly 50% of these occur just once. Around 19% of the sample goes to the ten largest clones. The sequencing sample was made of peripheral blood or thyroid tissue (not recorded which). The source is an adult woman with Graves' disease, either hyperthyroidism or ophthalmopathy (not recorded which).

This rearrangement joins TRBV10-3 to TRBJ2-1; 13 nucleotides line up with TRBD2. The CDR3 sequence is 16 residues long. CDR1 is ENHRY and CDR2 is SYGVKD in the germline V gene. V gave up 3 bases and J gave up 5 bases; unmatched junction bases: 4. The CDR3 nucleotides are TGTGCCATCAGTGATAGGACTAGCGGGAGCAACAATGAGCAGTTCTTC. Translation: CAISDRTSGSNNEQFF.

The V and J genes are TRBV2 and TRBJ1-2, with 7 bases identical to TRBD1. Germline V gene data show CDR1 as SNHLY and CDR2 as FYNNEI. Trimming at V came to 1 base and at J to 8 bases, leaving 1 base not matched to a gene. The CDR3 covers 12 residues. The CDR3 region has the DNA TGTGCCAGCAGTGAAGGGGGACAGGGCTACACCTTC. Translating gives CASSEGGQGYTF. Looking up the rest from reference TRBV2 and TRBJ1-2 gives the full variable domain: EPEVTQTPSHQVTQMGQEVILRCVPISNHLYFYWYRQILGQKVEFLVSFYNNEISEKSEIFDDQFSVERPDGSNFTLKIRSTKLEDSAMYFCASSEGGQGYTFGSGTRLTVV.

This clonotype was picked up many times. J is TRBJ2-7 and V is TRBV12-3 or TRBV12-4; 12 bases are shared with TRBD1. The trim removed 5 bases at V and 3 bases at J, leaving 14 bases unmatched. The CDR3 is 18 amino acids. CDR3 protein: CASSGTGGRAGGGYEQYF. The CDR3 bases are TGTGCCAGCAGTGGGACAGGGGGCCGAGCGGGAGGAGGCTACGAGCAGTACTTC.

The chain employs TRBV9 and TRBJ1-5; the D is unclear. Per germline, CDR1 SGDLS and CDR2 YYNGEE. This CDR3 is built from 16 residues. V shed 3 bases and J shed 1 base, with 14 bases lying between them. In nucleotides, the CDR3 is TGTGCCAGCAGCGGATCAGCGGAGTTCAGCAATCAGCCCCAGCATTTT. This sequence encodes CASSGSAEFSNQPQHF.

The sample holds many counts of this clonotype. The rearrangement uses TRBV12-3 or TRBV12-4 and TRBJ1-5; D remains ambiguous. CDR3 length equals 11 residues. V was shortened by 6 bases and J by 4 bases, with 4 bases between the two germline ends. CDR3 residues: CASSINQPQHF. CDR3 sequence (DNA): TGTGCCAGCAGCATTAATCAGCCCCAGCATTTT.

This clonotype was seen only a few times. This chain links TRBV4-1 with TRBJ1-4, with D uncertain. This CDR3 contains 19 residues. V dropped 1 base and J dropped 2 bases, with 20 bases sitting between them. Per germline, CDR1 MGHRA and CDR2 YSYEKL. CDR3 coding DNA: TGCGCCAGCAGCCAAGTCCAAGCCTTACAGAAGTGGACTAATGAAAAACTGTTTTTT. This translates into CASSQVQALQKWTNEKLFF.

The CDR3 loop is CASSPTGIGGYTF. The CDR3 DNA reads as TGTGCCAGCAGCCCGACAGGGATTGGAGGCTACACCTTC. V usage is TRBV2 and J usage is TRBJ1-2; 7 bases fit TRBD1. The CDR3 is 13 residues long. The V gene's germline CDR1 is SNHLY and CDR2 FYNNEI. The V gene end was trimmed by 6 bases and the J gene end by 8 bases; junction bases not matched to a gene: 9.